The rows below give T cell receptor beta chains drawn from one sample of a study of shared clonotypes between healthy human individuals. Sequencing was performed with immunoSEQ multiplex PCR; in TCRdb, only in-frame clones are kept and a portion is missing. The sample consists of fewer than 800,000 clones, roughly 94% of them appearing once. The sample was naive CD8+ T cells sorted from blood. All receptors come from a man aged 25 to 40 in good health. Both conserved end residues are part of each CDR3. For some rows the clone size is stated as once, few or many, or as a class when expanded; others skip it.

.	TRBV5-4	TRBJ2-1	CASSPLAGYNEQFF
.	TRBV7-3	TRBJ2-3	CASSPYGGNTDTQYF
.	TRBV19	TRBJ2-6	CASSSHRGSGSGANVLTF
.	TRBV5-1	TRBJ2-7	CASSGTSVTYEQYF
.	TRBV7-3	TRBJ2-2	CASSLTSANTGELFF
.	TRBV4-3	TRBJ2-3	CASSMGLGGHTDTQYF
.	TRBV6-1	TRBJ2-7	CASSTPGQGVHEQYF
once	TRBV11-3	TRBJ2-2	CASSFGDYGAGELFF
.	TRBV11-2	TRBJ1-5	CASSRRARGEPQHF
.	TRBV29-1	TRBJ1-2	CSVESTGGNYGYTF
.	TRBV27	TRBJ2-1	CASSTGASYNEQFF
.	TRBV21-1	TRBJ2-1	CASRLPGRGNNEQFF
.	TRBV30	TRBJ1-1	CAWSVVPLNTEAFF
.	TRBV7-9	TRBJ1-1	CAHWRDTEAFF
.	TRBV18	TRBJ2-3	CASFRGSTDTQYF
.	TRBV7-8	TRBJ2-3	CASMREGTDTQYF
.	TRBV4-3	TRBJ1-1	CASSQTGRTEAFF